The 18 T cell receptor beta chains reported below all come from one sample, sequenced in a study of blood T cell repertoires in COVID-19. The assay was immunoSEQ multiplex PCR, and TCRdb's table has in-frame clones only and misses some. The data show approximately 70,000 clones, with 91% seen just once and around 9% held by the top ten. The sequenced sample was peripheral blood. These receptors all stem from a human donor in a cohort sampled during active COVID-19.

The CDR3 nucleotides are TGTGCCAGCAGCCCTCCGGTGGTTGCCAGCACAGATACGCAGTATTTT. Translated, it gives CASSPPVVASTDTQYF. This rearrangement joins TRBV7-2 to TRBJ2-3; no definite D call. V shed 5 bases and J shed 0 bases, with 15 bases lying between them. Germline V CDR1 and CDR2: SGHTA, FQGNSA. The CDR3 runs 16 residues.

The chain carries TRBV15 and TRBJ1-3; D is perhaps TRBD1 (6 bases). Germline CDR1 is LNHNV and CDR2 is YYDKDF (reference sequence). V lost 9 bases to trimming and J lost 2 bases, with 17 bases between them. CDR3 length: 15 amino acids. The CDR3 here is CATGGGRDTGNTIYF. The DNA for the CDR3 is TGTGCCACAGGGGGTGGTCGGGATACTGGAAACACCATATATTTT.

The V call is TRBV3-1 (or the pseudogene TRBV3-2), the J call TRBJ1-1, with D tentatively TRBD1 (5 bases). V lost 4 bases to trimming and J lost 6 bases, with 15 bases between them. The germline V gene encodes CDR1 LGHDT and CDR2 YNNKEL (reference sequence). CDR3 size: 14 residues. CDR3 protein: CASSLPRKGSEAFF. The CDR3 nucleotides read TGTGCCAGCAGCCTTCCCCGGAAGGGGTCTGAAGCTTTCTTT.

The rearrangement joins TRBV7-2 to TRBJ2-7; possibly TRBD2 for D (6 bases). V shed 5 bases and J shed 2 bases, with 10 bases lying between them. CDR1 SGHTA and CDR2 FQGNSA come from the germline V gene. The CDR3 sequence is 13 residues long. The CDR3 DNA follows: TGTGCCAGCAGCCGGGGACTCACCTACGAGCAGTACTTC. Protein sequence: CASSRGLTYEQYF.

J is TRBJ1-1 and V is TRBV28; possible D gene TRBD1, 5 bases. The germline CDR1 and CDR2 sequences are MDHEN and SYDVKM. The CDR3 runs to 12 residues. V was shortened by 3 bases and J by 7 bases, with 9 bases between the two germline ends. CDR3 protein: CASSFSTVEAFF. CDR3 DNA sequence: TGTGCCAGCAGTTTCTCGACAGTTGAAGCTTTCTTT.

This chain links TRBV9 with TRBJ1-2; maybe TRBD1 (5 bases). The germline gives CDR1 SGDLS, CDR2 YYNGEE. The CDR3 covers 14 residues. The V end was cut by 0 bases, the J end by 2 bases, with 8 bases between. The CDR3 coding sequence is TGTGCCAGCAGCGTAGGACAGAAGAACTATGGCTACACCTTC. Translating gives CASSVGQKNYGYTF.

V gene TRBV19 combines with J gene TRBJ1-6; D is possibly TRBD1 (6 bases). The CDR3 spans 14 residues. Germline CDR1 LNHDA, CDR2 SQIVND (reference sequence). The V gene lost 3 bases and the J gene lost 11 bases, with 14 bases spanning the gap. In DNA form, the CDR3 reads TGTGCCAGTAGTATCGGCAGGGGCTCTGCACCCCTCCACTTT. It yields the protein CASSIGRGSAPLHF.

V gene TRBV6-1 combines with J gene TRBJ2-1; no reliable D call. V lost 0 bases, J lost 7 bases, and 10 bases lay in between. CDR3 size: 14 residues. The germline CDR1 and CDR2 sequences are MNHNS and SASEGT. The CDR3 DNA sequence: TGTGCCAGCAGTGAAGCTTGGTCGCTAAATGAGCAGTTCTTC. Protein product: CASSEAWSLNEQFF.

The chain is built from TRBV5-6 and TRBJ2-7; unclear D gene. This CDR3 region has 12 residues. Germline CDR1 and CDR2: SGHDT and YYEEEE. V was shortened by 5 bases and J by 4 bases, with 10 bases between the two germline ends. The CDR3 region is CASSRDRYEQYF. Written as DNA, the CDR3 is TGTGCCAGCAGTCGTGATAGATACGAGCAGTACTTC.

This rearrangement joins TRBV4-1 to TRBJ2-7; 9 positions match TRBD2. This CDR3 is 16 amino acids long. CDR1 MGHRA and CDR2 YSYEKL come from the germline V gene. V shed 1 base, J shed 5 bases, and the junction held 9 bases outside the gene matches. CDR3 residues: CASSQVVAGGPNEQYF. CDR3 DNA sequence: TGCGCCAGCAGCCAAGTGGTGGCGGGGGGGCCCAACGAGCAGTACTTC.

This CDR3 reads CASSSSRRDKNTEAFF. The CDR3, as DNA: TGTGCCAGCAGCTCGTCCCGCCGGGACAAAAACACTGAAGCTTTCTTT. This chain connects TRBV7-6 to TRBJ1-1, with D tentatively TRBD1 (6 bases). V lost 4 bases to trimming and J lost 2 bases, with 17 bases between them. CDR3 length: 16 amino acids. Germline CDR1 is SGHVS and CDR2 is FNYEAQ.

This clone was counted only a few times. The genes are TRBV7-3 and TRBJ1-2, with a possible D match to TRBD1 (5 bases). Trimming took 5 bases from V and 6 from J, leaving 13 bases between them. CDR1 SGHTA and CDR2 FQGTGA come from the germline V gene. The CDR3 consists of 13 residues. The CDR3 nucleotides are TGTGCCAGCAGCCCCGGGGGTGTTCATGGCTACACCTTC. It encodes CASSPGGVHGYTF.

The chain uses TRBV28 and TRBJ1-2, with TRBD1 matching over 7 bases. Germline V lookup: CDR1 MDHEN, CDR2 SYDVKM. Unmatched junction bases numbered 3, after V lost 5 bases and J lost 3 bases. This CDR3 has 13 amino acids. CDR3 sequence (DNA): TGTGCCAGCAGTATACAGGGGTACTATGGCTACACCTTC. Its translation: CASSIQGYYGYTF.

This CDR3 reads CASSLVTAYEQYF. The DNA of the CDR3 is TGTGCCAGCAGTTTGGTGACAGCCTACGAGCAGTACTTC. The chain has TRBV28 and TRBJ2-7; weak D call: TRBD1 (5 bases). Between the trimmed V and J ends, which lost 3 bases and 2 bases, there was a span of 8 bases. The CDR3 has 13 residues. Germline assignment: CDR1 MDHEN and CDR2 SYDVKM.

The CDR3 DNA follows: TGTGCCAGCAGCTCTCAATTACAGGGAGGGGGCACAGATACGCAGTATTTT. Translating it yields CASSSQLQGGGTDTQYF. J is TRBJ2-3 and V is TRBV7-8, with TRBD2 as a possible D gene (7 bases). The CDR3 has 17 amino acids. V lost 4 bases, J lost 1 base, and 18 bases lay in between. The germline V gene encodes CDR1 SGHVS and CDR2 FQNEAQ.

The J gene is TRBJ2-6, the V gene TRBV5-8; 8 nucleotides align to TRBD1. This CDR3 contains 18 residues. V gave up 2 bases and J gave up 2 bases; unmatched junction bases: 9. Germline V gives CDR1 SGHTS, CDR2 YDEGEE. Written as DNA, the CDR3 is TGTGCCAGCAGCTTTCCGACAGGGGCGATCGCTGGGGCCAACGTCCTGACTTTC. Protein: CASSFPTGAIAGANVLTF.

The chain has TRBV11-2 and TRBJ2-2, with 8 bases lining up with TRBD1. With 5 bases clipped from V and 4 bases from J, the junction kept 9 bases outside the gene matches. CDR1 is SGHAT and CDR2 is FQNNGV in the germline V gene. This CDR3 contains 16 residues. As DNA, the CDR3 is TGTGCCAGCAGCCCCCGGACAGGGTGGACCACCGGGGAGCTGTTTTTT. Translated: CASSPRTGWTTGELFF.

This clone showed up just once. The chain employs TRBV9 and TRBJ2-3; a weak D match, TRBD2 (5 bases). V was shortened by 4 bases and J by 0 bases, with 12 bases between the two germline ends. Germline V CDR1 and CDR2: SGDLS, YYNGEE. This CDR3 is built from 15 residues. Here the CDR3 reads CASSLRDLSTDTQYF. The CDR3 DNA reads TGTGCCAGCAGCCTCCGGGATCTTAGCACAGATACGCAGTATTTT.